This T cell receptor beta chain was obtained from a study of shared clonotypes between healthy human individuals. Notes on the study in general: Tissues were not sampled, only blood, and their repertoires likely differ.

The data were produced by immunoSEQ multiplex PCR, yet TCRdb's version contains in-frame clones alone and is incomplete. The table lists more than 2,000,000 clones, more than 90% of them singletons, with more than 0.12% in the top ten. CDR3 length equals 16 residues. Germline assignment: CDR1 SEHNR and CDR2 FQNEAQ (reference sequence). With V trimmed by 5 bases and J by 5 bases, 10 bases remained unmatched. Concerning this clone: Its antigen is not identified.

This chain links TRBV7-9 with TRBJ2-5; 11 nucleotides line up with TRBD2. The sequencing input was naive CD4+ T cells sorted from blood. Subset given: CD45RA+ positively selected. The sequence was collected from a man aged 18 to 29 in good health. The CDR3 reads CASSAGLAGGRETQYF. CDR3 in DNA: TGTGCCAGCAGCGCAGGGCTAGCGGGAGGCAGGGAGACCCAGTACTTC.